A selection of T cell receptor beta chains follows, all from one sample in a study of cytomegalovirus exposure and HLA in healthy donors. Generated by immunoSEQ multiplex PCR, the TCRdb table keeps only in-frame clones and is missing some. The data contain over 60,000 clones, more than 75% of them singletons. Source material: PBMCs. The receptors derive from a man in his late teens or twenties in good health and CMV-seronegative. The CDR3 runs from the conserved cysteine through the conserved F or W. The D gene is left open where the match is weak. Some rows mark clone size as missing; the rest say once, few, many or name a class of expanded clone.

CASRRGYEQYF	TGTGCCAGCAGGAGAGGTTACGAGCAGTACTTC	NA	TRBV27	TRBJ2-7	NA
CASSYSSHSETQYF	TGTGCCAGCAGTTACTCTTCCCACTCTGAGACCCAGTACTTC	NA	TRBV6-5	TRBJ2-5	once
CASSDGASGIYEQYF	TGTGCCAGCAGCGATGGGGCTAGCGGGATCTACGAGCAGTACTTC	TRBD2	TRBV7-3	TRBJ2-7	NA
CASSLSGGAGYGYTF	TGTGCCAGCAGTTTATCGGGCGGGGCCGGCTATGGCTACACCTTC	NA	TRBV27	TRBJ1-2	NA
CASSRGSGTSGGFGELFF	TGTGCCAGTAGTAGGGGCTCCGGGACTAGCGGGGGATTCGGGGAGCTGTTTTTT	TRBD2	TRBV19	TRBJ2-2	NA
CASSLNGDRDRIVEQYF	TGTGCCAGCAGCCTAAATGGCGACCGGGACAGGATCGTCGAGCAGTACTTC	TRBD1	TRBV5-4	TRBJ2-7	NA
CASSGLAGDSYEQYF	TGTGCCAGCAGTGGGTTAGCGGGGGACTCCTACGAGCAGTACTTC	TRBD2	TRBV5-4	TRBJ2-7	once
CSVEDSPNEKLFF	TGCAGCGTCGAGGACAGCCCTAATGAAAAACTGTTTTTT	NA	TRBV29-1	TRBJ1-4	few
CASSLGQSSYEQYF	TGTGCCAGCAGCTTAGGACAGAGCTCCTACGAGCAGTACTTC	NA	TRBV7-9	TRBJ2-7	NA
CASREQGTLQETQYF	TGTGCCAGCAGGGAACAGGGGACTCTTCAAGAGACCCAGTACTTC	NA	TRBV5-5	TRBJ2-5	once
CASSPTTSGSYEQYF	TGTGCCAGCAGCCCCACGACTAGCGGATCCTACGAGCAGTACTTC	TRBD2	TRBV2	TRBJ2-7	few
CASSEGTGPLNTEAFF	TGTGCCAGCAGTGAAGGGACAGGGCCATTGAACACTGAAGCTTTCTTT	TRBD1	TRBV2	TRBJ1-1	few
CASRGQGSYEQYF	TGTGCCAGCAGGGGACAGGGTTCCTACGAGCAGTACTTC	TRBD1	TRBV6-5	TRBJ2-7	NA
CASSFDRNTEAFF	TGTGCCAGCAGTTTTGACAGGAACACTGAAGCTTTCTTT	NA	TRBV27	TRBJ1-1	NA
CAWSLEVTRYGYTF	TGTGCCTGGAGTCTCGAGGTTACTAGGTATGGCTACACCTTC	NA	TRBV30	TRBJ1-2	once
CASRQVGLPPDTQYF	TGTGCCAGCAGGCAAGTCGGACTCCCGCCGGATACGCAGTATTTT	NA	TRBV7-9	TRBJ2-3	NA
CASSFAAGGQGEAFF	TGTGCCAGCAGTTTCGCAGCAGGGGGTCAAGGTGAAGCTTTCTTT	TRBD1	TRBV28	TRBJ1-1	NA
CASSVGQGREETQYF	TGTGCCAGCAGCGTAGGACAGGGAAGGGAAGAGACCCAGTACTTC	TRBD1	TRBV9	TRBJ2-5	NA
CSAEGEIGTDTQYF	TGCAGTGCCGAGGGGGAGATTGGCACAGATACGCAGTATTTT	NA	TRBV29-1	TRBJ2-3	NA
CTSSLAGAGGAYEQYF	TGTACCAGCAGCTTAGCTGGAGCGGGGGGAGCCTACGAGCAGTACTTC	TRBD2	TRBV7-9	TRBJ2-7	NA
CASRENRVYQPQHF	TGTGCCAGCAGGGAGAACAGGGTGTATCAGCCCCAGCATTTT	NA	TRBV2	TRBJ1-5	few
CASSSAGQGKYGYTF	TGTGCCAGCAGTTCCGCGGGACAGGGAAAGTATGGCTACACCTTC	TRBD1	TRBV6-5	TRBJ1-2	few
CASSRGTGVGETQYF	TGCGCCAGCAGCCGAGGGACAGGGGTCGGCGAGACCCAGTACTTC	TRBD1	TRBV4-3	TRBJ2-5	NA
CASSVEGQPHTEAFF	TGTGCCAGCAGCGTAGAGGGACAGCCCCACACTGAAGCTTTCTTT	TRBD1	TRBV9	TRBJ1-1	NA
CASSLGQGENTIYF	TGTGCCAGCAGCTTGGGACAGGGAGAGAACACCATATATTTT	TRBD1	TRBV5-5	TRBJ1-3	once
CSVLDRGRETQYF	TGCAGCGTCCTCGACAGGGGACGAGAGACCCAGTACTTC	TRBD1	TRBV29-1	TRBJ2-5	NA
CSVRLQGAGTDTQYF	TGCAGCGTTCGATTACAGGGAGCGGGCACAGATACGCAGTATTTT	NA	TRBV29-1	TRBJ2-3	NA
CASSPPLGQNNEQFF	TGTGCCAGCAGCCCCCCCTTGGGACAGAACAATGAGCAGTTCTTC	TRBD1	TRBV5-4	TRBJ2-1	once
CSVAGSANQPQHF	TGCAGCGTGGCAGGGTCAGCCAATCAGCCCCAGCATTTT	NA	TRBV29-1	TRBJ1-5	few
CASSFGENTEAFF	TGTGCCAGCAGTTTCGGGGAGAACACTGAAGCTTTCTTT	NA	TRBV27	TRBJ1-1	NA
CASGGLAGETQYF	TGTGCCAGCGGGGGACTAGCGGGGGAGACCCAGTACTTC	TRBD2	TRBV25-1	TRBJ2-5	NA
CAITEGQRREAFF	TGTGCCATCACCGAGGGACAGAGAAGAGAAGCTTTCTTT	TRBD1	TRBV10-3	TRBJ1-1	once
CASSKAGGRVYNEQFF	TGTGCCAGCAGTAAGGCAGGGGGCAGGGTCTACAATGAGCAGTTCTTC	TRBD1	TRBV28	TRBJ2-1	NA
CASSLGQGSTQPQHF	TGTGCCAGCAGTTTAGGTCAGGGGAGTACTCAGCCCCAGCATTTT	NA	TRBV28	TRBJ1-5	NA
CAISDSGQGDYNEQFF	TGTGCCATCAGTGACTCGGGACAGGGCGACTACAATGAGCAGTTCTTC	TRBD1	TRBV10-3	TRBJ2-1	NA
CASSLDWGLAVVDEQFF	TGTGCCAGCAGCTTAGACTGGGGACTAGCGGTAGTGGATGAGCAGTTCTTC	TRBD2	TRBV11-2	TRBJ2-1	NA
CASSDRQGGTEAFF	TGTGCCAGCAGCGACCGACAGGGAGGCACTGAAGCTTTCTTT	TRBD1	TRBV11-2	TRBJ1-1	NA
CASSLRTGVSGANVLTF	TGTGCCAGCAGTTTAAGGACAGGGGTCTCTGGGGCCAACGTCCTGACTTTC	TRBD1	TRBV27	TRBJ2-6	few
CASSSGLPGELFF	TGCGCCAGCAGTTCGGGACTCCCTGGAGAACTGTTTTTT	NA	TRBV10-1	TRBJ1-4	NA
CASSDGSGGNTIYF	TGTGCCAGCAGTGACGGGTCCGGTGGAAACACCATATATTTT	NA	TRBV6-1	TRBJ1-3	NA
CASSLTPGTGNTIYF	TGTGCCAGCAGCCTGACCCCAGGGACAGGAAACACCATATATTTT	NA	TRBV5-4	TRBJ1-3	NA
CASSLETGRGNTIYF	TGTGCCAGCAGCTTGGAAACAGGGCGTGGAAACACCATATATTTT	NA	TRBV5-4	TRBJ1-3	NA
CASSLSSGLGNTIYF	TGTGCCAGCAGCTTGTCTTCAGGGCTCGGAAACACCATATATTTT	NA	TRBV5-5	TRBJ1-3	NA
CASSLRAGRGEAFF	TGTGCCAGCAGCTTAAGGGCAGGGAGGGGTGAAGCTTTCTTT	NA	TRBV11-2	TRBJ1-1	NA
CAWSRQGNEQYF	TGTGCCTGGAGTCGACAGGGGAACGAGCAGTACTTC	TRBD1	TRBV30	TRBJ2-7	NA
CAITTGQPANTQYF	TGTGCCATCACTACCGGACAGCCCGCGAATACGCAGTATTTT	NA	TRBV10-3	TRBJ2-3	NA
CASSHRARDRVRYGYTF	TGTGCCAGCAGTCATAGAGCCCGGGACAGGGTACGCTATGGCTACACCTTC	TRBD1	TRBV28	TRBJ1-2	few
CASSLTASTDTQYF	TGTGCCAGCAGTTTGACAGCGAGCACAGATACGCAGTATTTT	NA	TRBV28	TRBJ2-3	NA
CASRDRTDNQPQHF	TGTGCCAGCAGGGATAGGACTGACAATCAGCCCCAGCATTTT	NA	TRBV6-1	TRBJ1-5	NA
CASSPRPLAGGRETQYF	TGTGCCAGCAGCCCTAGGCCACTAGCGGGGGGGCGAGAGACCCAGTACTTC	TRBD2	TRBV11-2	TRBJ2-5	NA
CASSLVETYGYTF	TGTGCCAGCAGCTTGGTAGAAACCTATGGCTACACCTTC	NA	TRBV5-4	TRBJ1-2	NA
CASSVEQGHYGYTF	TGTGCCAGCAGCGTAGAACAGGGACACTATGGCTACACCTTC	NA	TRBV9	TRBJ1-2	NA
CASSSGQGWDYGYTF	TGTGCCAGCAGCTCTGGGCAGGGTTGGGACTATGGCTACACCTTC	NA	TRBV5-6	TRBJ1-2	NA
CASSPIQGGTQYF	TGTGCCAGCAGCCCCATCCAGGGGGGCACGCAGTATTTT	NA	TRBV6-4	TRBJ2-3	NA
CASSRDEAKNIQYF	TGCGCCAGCAGCCGGGATGAAGCCAAAAACATTCAGTACTTC	NA	TRBV5-1	TRBJ2-4	once
CASSYASMQGDQPQHF	TGTGCCAGCAGTTACGCTTCAATGCAGGGGGATCAGCCCCAGCATTTT	TRBD1	TRBV6-5	TRBJ1-5	NA
CASSPRTGGITSTDTQYF	TGTGCCAGCAGTCCTAGGACAGGGGGCATTACTAGCACAGATACGCAGTATTTT	TRBD1	TRBV27	TRBJ2-3	NA
CASSNPQTGNYGYTF	TGTGCCAGTAGTAATCCCCAGACGGGTAACTATGGCTACACCTTC	NA	TRBV19	TRBJ1-2	NA
CSVGSPGQGPYGYTF	TGCAGCGTTGGGTCTCCGGGACAGGGGCCCTATGGCTACACCTTC	TRBD1	TRBV29-1	TRBJ1-2	NA